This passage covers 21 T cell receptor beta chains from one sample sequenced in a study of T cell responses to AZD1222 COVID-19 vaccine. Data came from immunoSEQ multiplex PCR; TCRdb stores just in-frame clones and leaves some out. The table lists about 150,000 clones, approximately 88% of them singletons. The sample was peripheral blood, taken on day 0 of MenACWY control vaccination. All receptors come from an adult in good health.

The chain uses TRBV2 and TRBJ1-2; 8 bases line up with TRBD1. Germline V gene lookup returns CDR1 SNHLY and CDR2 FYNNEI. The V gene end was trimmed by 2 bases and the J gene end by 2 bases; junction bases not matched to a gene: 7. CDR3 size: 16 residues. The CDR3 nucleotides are TGTGCCAGCAGTGAACGCGTGTACAGGGGGAACTATGGCTACACCTTC. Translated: CASSERVYRGNYGYTF.

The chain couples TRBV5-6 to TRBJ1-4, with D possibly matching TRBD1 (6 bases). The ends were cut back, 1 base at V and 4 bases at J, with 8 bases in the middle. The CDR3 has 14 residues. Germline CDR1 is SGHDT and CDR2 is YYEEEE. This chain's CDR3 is CASSLLDSNEKLFF. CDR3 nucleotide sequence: TGTGCCAGCAGCTTGCTGGACAGTAATGAAAAACTGTTTTTT.

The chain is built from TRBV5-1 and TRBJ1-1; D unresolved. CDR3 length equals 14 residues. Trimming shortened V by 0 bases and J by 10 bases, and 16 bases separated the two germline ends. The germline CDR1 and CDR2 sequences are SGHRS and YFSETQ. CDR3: CASSLGSVDALAFF. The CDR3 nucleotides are TGCGCCAGCAGCTTGGGGAGTGTTGATGCTCTAGCTTTCTTT.

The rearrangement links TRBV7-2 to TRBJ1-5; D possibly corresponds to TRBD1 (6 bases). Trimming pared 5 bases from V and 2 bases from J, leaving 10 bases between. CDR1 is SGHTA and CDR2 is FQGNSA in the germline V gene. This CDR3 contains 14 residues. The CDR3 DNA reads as TGTGCCAGCAGCGTGGGGGCAGGCAATCAGCCCCAGCATTTT. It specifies CASSVGAGNQPQHF. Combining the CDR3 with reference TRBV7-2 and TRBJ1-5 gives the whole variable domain GAGVSQSPSNKVTEKGKDVELRCDPISGHTALYWYRQSLGQGLEFLIYFQGNSAPDKSGLPSDRFSAERTGGSVSTLTIQRTQQEDSAVYLCASSVGAGNQPQHFGDGTRLSIL.

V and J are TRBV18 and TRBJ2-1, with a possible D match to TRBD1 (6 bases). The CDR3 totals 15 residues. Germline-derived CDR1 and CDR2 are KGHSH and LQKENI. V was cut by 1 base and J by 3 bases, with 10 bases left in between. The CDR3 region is CASSPRVGGYNEQFF. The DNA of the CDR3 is TGTGCCAGCTCACCACGGGTAGGGGGCTACAATGAGCAGTTCTTC.

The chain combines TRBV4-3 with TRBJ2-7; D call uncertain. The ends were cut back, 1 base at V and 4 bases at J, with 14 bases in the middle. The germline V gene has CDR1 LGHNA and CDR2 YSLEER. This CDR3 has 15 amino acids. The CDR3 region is CASSQGPTDGYEQYF. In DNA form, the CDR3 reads TGCGCCAGCAGCCAAGGGCCCACAGACGGGTACGAGCAGTACTTC.

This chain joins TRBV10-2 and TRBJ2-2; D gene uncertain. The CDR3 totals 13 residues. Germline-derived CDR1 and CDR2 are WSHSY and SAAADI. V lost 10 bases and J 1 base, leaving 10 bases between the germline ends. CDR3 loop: CATMTLNTGELFF. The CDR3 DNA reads TGCGCCACCATGACTTTGAACACCGGGGAGCTGTTTTTT.

The CDR3 DNA reads TGTGCCAGCGGGCGGGGAACTTATAATTCACCCCTCCACTTT. Residues: CASGRGTYNSPLHF. V is TRBV11-3 and J is TRBJ1-6; D is unresolved. The CDR3 runs 14 residues. From germline, CDR1 is SGHNT and CDR2 YENEEA. Deletions cut 8 bases from V and 4 bases from J, with 12 bases between.

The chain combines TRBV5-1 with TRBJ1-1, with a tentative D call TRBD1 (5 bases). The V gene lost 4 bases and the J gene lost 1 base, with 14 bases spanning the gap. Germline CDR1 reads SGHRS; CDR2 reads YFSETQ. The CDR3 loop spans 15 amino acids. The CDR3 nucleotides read TGCGCCAGCAGCGCCGGTGGGAGGGGGAACACTGAAGCTTTCTTT. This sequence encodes CASSAGGRGNTEAFF.

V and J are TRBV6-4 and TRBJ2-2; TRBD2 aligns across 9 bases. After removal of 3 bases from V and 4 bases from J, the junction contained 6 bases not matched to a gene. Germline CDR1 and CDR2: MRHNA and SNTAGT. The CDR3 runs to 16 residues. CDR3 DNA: TGTGCCAGCAGTGAGCGGCTAGCGGGGCCCACCGGGGAGCTGTTTTTT. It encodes CASSERLAGPTGELFF.

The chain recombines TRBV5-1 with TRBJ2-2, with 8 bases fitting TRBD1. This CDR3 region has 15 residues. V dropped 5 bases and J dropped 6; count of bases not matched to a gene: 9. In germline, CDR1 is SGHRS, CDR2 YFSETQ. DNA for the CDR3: TGCGCCAGCAGTTCGGGACAGGATTTCGCCGGGGAGCTGTTTTTT. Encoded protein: CASSSGQDFAGELFF. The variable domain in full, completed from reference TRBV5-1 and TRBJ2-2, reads KAGVTQTPRYLIKTRGQQVTLSCSPISGHRSVSWYQQTPGQGLQFLFEYFSETQRNKGNFPGRFSGRQFSNSRSEMNVSTLELGDSALYLCASSSGQDFAGELFFGEGSRLTVL.

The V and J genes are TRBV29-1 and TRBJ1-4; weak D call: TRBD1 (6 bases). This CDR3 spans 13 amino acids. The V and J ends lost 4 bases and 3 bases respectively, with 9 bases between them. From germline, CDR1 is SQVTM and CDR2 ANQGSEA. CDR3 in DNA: TGCAGCGTTGCGGGGGCAGCTAATGAAAAACTGTTTTTT. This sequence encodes CSVAGAANEKLFF.

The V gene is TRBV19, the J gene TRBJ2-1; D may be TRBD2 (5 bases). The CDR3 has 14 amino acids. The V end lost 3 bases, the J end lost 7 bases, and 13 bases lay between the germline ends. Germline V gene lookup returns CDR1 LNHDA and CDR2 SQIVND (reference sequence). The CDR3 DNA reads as TGTGCCAGTAGTATTCCGAGCCGGGGTAATGAGCAGTTCTTC. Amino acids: CASSIPSRGNEQFF.

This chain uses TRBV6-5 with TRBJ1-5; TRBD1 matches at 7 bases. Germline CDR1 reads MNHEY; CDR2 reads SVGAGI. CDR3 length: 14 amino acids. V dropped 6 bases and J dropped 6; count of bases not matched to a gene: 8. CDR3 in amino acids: CASRSTGFGQPQHF. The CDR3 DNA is TGTGCCAGCAGATCGACAGGGTTTGGTCAGCCCCAGCATTTT.

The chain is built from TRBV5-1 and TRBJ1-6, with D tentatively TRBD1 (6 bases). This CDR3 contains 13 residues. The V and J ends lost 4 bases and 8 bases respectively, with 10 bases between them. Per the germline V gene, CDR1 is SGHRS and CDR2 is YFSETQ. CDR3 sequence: CASSMDRDSPLHF. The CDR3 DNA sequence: TGCGCCAGCAGCATGGACAGAGATTCACCCCTCCACTTT.

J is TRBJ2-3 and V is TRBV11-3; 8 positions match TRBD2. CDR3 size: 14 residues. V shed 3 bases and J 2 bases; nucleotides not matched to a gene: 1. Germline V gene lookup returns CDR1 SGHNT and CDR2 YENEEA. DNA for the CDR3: TGTGCCAGCAGCTTTAGCGGGGCCACAGATACGCAGTATTTT. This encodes CASSFSGATDTQYF.

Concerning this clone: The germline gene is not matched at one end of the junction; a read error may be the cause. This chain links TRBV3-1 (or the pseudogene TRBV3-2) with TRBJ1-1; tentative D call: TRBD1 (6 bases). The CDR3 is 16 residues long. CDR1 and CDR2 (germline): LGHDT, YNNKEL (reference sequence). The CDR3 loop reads CASSQDFGTRVGPEHF. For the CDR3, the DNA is TGTGCCAGCAGCCAAGATTTCGGGACAAGGGTGGGTCCAGAGCACTTT.

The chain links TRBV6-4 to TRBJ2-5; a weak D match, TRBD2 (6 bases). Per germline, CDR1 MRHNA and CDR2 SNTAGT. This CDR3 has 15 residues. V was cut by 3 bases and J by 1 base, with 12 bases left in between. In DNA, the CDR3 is TGTGCCAGCAGTGAAGTAGCCGGGGGCCAAGAGACCCAGTACTTC. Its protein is CASSEVAGGQETQYF.

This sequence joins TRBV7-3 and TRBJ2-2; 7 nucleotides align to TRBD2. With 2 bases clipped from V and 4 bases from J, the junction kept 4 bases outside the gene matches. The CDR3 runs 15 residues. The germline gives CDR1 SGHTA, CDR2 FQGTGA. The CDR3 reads CASSLRLATTGELFF. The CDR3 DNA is TGTGCCAGCAGCTTACGACTAGCCACCACCGGGGAGCTGTTTTTT.

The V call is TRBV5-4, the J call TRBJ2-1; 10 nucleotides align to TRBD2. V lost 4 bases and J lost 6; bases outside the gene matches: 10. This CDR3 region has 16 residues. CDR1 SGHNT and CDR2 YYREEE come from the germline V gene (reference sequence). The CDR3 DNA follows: TGTGCCAGCAGCCCGGCACTAGCGGGGCTGGGCAATGAGCAGTTCTTC. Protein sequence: CASSPALAGLGNEQFF.

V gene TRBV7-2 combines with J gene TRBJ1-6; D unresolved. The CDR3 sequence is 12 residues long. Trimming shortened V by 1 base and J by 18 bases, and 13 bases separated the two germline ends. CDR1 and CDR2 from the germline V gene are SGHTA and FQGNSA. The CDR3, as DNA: TGTGCCAGCAGCTTAGGAGAAGTTATCCACCACTTT. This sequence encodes CASSLGEVIHHF.